The T cell receptor beta chain under discussion was sequenced for a study of CD8 T cells in Susac syndrome. With random hexamers, reverse transcription was performed on about 0.5 to 1 ug of RNA. TCRdb re-called the immunoSEQ multiplex PCR reads with MiXCR, one entry per CDR3 protein. The sample shows tens of thousands of distinct CDR3 sequences, 96% of them seen only once. This clonotype was observed a single time. Germline V gives CDR1 SGHRS, CDR2 YFSETQ. With 1 base removed from V and 1 base from J, the gap between germline ends came to 11 bases. The CDR3 is 16 residues long. The J gene is TRBJ2-2, the V gene TRBV5-1; D perhaps matches TRBD1 (5 bases). This receptor was obtained from a human donor with multiple sclerosis. Sequencing was carried out using CD4+ T cells from PBMCs. The CDR3 spells CASSLRTTVNTGELFF. In nucleotides, the CDR3 is TGCGCCAGCAGCTTGCGAACGACAGTGAACACCGGGGAGCTGTTTTTT.